The clone carrying this T cell receptor beta chain was detected only once. Its antigen is still unknown. Both 60 Vbeta primers and 13 Jbeta primers went into the PCR. Profiled with immunoSEQ multiplex PCR; TCRdb holds only in-frame clones, not every one. The table lists some 91,000 clones, about 89% of them singletons, with roughly 9% in the top ten. The data belong to a study of cytomegalovirus exposure and HLA in healthy donors. As for the study in general: Samples from HLA-typed donors yielded 85 million to 95 million unique TCRs in an early data release. Researchers found that approximately 77% of just under 400 genotyped donors fell within the Caucasian-associated ancestry cluster. Overall study findings and caveats: With DRB1 most and HLA-C fewest, TCR association rates differed between HLA loci in a later analysis. Researchers had no immune exposure information except CMV serostatus available.

Material: PBMCs. The TCR originated in a man aged 30-40 years in good health and CMV-seropositive.

The CDR3 region is CASSRGSEEQFF. The CDR3 DNA reads as TGTGCCAGCAGCAGAGGTTCTGAAGAGCAGTTCTTC. J is TRBJ2-1 and V is TRBV11-3; D gene ambiguous. Germline CDR1 reads SGHNT; CDR2 reads YENEEA. The V and J ends lost 5 bases and 10 bases respectively, with 12 bases between them. The CDR3 is made up of 12 amino acids.